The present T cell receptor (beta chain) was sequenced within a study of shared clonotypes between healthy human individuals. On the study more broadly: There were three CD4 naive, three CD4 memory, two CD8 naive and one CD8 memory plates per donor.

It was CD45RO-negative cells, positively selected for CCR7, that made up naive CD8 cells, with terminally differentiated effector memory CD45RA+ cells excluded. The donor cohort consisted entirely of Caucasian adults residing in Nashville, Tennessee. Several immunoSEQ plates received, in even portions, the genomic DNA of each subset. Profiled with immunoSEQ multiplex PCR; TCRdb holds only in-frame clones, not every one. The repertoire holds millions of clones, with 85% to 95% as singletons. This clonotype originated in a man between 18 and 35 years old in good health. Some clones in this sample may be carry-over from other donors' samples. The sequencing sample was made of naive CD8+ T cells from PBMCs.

The CDR3 DNA reads as TGCGCCAGCACCCCCACGGTAATCGGGGAGCTGTTTTTT. It is translated as CASTPTVIGELFF. This chain links TRBV4-1 with TRBJ2-2; D uncertain. Germline CDR1 and CDR2: MGHRA and YSYEKL. This CDR3 has 13 residues. V lost 7 bases and J 7 bases, leaving 13 bases between the germline ends.